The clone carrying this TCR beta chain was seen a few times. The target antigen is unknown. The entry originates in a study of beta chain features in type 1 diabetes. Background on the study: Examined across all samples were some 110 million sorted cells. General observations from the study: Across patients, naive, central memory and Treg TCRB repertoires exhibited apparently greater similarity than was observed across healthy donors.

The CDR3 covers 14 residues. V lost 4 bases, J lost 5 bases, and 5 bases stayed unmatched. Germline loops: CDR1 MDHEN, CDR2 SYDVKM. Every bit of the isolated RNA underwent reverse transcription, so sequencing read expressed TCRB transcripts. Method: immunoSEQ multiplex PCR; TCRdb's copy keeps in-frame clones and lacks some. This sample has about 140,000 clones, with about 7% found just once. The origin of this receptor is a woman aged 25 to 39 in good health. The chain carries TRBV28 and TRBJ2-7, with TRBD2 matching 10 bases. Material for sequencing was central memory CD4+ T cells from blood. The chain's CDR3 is CASSSRLAGHEQYF. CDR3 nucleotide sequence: TGTGCCAGCAGTTCCAGACTAGCGGGCCACGAGCAGTACTTC.